This TCR beta chain was identified in a study of cytomegalovirus exposure and HLA in healthy donors. Whole-study findings and limits: Across donors, most TCRs were seen rarely, yet some public ones were widespread. A link between a missense DCLRE1C variant and TCR beta V- and J-gene trimming emerged from a later analysis. Listed as cytomegalovirus-associated were 164 TCR beta chains.

The CDR3 runs 13 residues. Germline loops: CDR1 SGHNT, CDR2 YYREEE (reference sequence). V was shortened by 2 bases and J by 4 bases, with 9 bases between the two germline ends. The PCR made use of 60 Vbeta and 13 Jbeta primers. Here immunoSEQ multiplex PCR was the method, and the copy in TCRdb shows in-frame clones only, minus some. The repertoire consists of around 100,000 clones, with around 10% occurring once and the leading ten covering approximately 6%. For this clone: What it recognizes is unknown.

Donors were nominally healthy when sampled, though unrecorded immune exposures were likely. The sequenced sample consisted of PBMCs. The clonotype originates from a man aged 35 to 55 in good health and CMV-seropositive. The gene calls are TRBV5-4 and TRBJ2-5; D unresolved. CDR3 in DNA: TGTGCCAGCAGCTTACACAGTTCAGAGACCCAGTACTTC. As protein: CASSLHSSETQYF.